These 5 T cell receptor beta chains came from one sample sequenced in a study of blood T cell repertoires in COVID-19. Sequencing was performed with immunoSEQ multiplex PCR; in TCRdb, only in-frame clones are kept and a portion is missing. Seen here are about 230,000 clones, 80% to 90% observed once, and the top ten hold about 1.4%. Specimen: peripheral blood. These receptors came from a woman in her thirties or forties who had recovered from COVID-19.

The chain recombines TRBV2 with TRBJ2-7, with a possible D match to TRBD1 (7 bases). The germline V gene has CDR1 SNHLY and CDR2 FYNNEI. The CDR3 runs to 13 residues. V shed 3 bases and J shed 4 bases, with 10 bases lying between them. CDR3 protein: CASSDAGQYEQYF. The CDR3 region has the DNA TGTGCCAGCAGTGATGCGGGACAGTACGAGCAGTACTTC.

The V gene is TRBV29-1, the J gene TRBJ2-3; the D gene is possibly TRBD2 (5 bases). Deletions cut 1 base from V and 3 bases from J, with 8 bases between. Germline V gene data show CDR1 as SQVTM and CDR2 as ANQGSEA. The CDR3 consists of 13 residues. In DNA form, the CDR3 reads TGCAGCGTTGAAGGGACTCTTACAGATACGCAGTATTTT. Encoded protein: CSVEGTLTDTQYF.

The J gene is TRBJ1-2, the V gene TRBV6-6; 11 bases line up with TRBD1. V was pared by 6 bases and J by 7 bases, with 7 bases of the junction left unmatched. In germline, CDR1 is MNHNY, CDR2 SVGAGI (reference sequence). The CDR3 covers 14 residues. The CDR3 reads CASSFGQGAGGYTF. CDR3 sequence (DNA): TGTGCCAGCAGCTTTGGACAGGGGGCGGGTGGCTACACCTTC.

The chain links TRBV18 to TRBJ2-3; 7 bases line up with TRBD1. Germline V lookup: CDR1 KGHSH, CDR2 LQKENI. Trimming removed 6 bases from V and 6 bases from J; junction bases left unmatched: 6. This CDR3 is built from 13 residues. The CDR3 loop reads CASSGTELDTQYF. The CDR3 DNA reads TGTGCCAGCTCCGGGACAGAACTTGATACGCAGTATTTT.

J is TRBJ2-1 and V is TRBV7-2, with 10 bases lining up with TRBD2. The germline gives CDR1 SGHTA, CDR2 FQGNSA. This CDR3 comprises 14 residues. Trimming took 6 bases from V and 8 from J; bases not matched to a gene: 7. The CDR3 DNA reads as TGTGCCAGCAGTAACCTAGCGGGGGCCTATGAGCAGTTCTTC. Its translation is CASSNLAGAYEQFF.